The 15 T cell receptor beta chains below were found in one sample sequenced in a study of early T cells in non-severe SARS-CoV-2 infection. TCRdb called the 5' RACE reads again in MiXCR, with one record for every CDR3 protein. In the table there are roughly 28,000 distinct CDR3 sequences, about 4% of which are singletons. The sequencing input was whole blood. All receptors derive from an adult who was a healthcare worker with PCR-confirmed SARS-CoV-2 infection or an uninfected control (not recorded which).

This clonotype was seen ten or more times. V and J are TRBV4-3 and TRBJ1-5, with D hard to call. The CDR3 consists of 16 residues. Germline V gene lookup returns CDR1 LGHNA and CDR2 YSLEER. The V and J ends lost 0 bases and 0 bases respectively, with 9 bases between them. DNA of the CDR3: TGCGCCAGCAGCCAAGAAAGGTCAGTTAGCAATCAGCCCCAGCATTTT. This encodes CASSQERSVSNQPQHF.

This clonotype was picked up many times. This chain connects TRBV9 to TRBJ1-3, with D unclear. With 0 bases removed from V and 2 bases from J, the gap between germline ends came to 12 bases. In germline, CDR1 is SGDLS, CDR2 YYNGEE. The CDR3 is 16 amino acids. For the CDR3, the DNA is TGTGCCAGCAGCGTAGAGGCTCGGTCCACTGGAAACACCATATATTTT. Translating gives CASSVEARSTGNTIYF.

This clonotype was found many times. The rearrangement uses TRBV20-1 and TRBJ2-1; possible D gene TRBD1, 5 bases. Deletions cut 3 bases from V and 4 bases from J, with 7 bases between. Germline V gene sequence: CDR1 DFQATT, CDR2 SNEGSKA (reference sequence). This CDR3 region has 12 residues. Here the CDR3 DNA reads TGCAGTGCTAGTGGGGCGTACAATGAGCAGTTCTTC. This gives the protein CSASGAYNEQFF.

The sample holds many counts of this clonotype. This chain links TRBV11-2 with TRBJ1-1, with D possibly being TRBD1 (5 bases). The germline V and J ends were trimmed by 0 bases and 3 bases, with 8 bases remaining between them. CDR3 length: 14 amino acids. Germline-derived CDR1 and CDR2 are SGHAT and FQNNGV. As DNA, the CDR3 is TGTGCCAGCAGCTTAGAGGGGCTCGACACTGAAGCTTTCTTT. Translation: CASSLEGLDTEAFF.

This clonotype occurred many times. V gene TRBV13 combines with J gene TRBJ2-1; 11 bases fit TRBD2. J lost 4 bases, V lost 5 bases, and 10 bases had no gene match. Germline-derived CDR1 and CDR2 are PRHDT and FYEKMQ (reference sequence). There are 17 residues in the CDR3. The CDR3 DNA sequence: TGTGCCAGCAGCGAAATAGCGGGAGGGTACATGTACAATGAGCAGTTCTTC. Amino acids: CASSEIAGGYMYNEQFF.

The table lists this clonotype with many counts. The chain combines TRBV12-3 or TRBV12-4 with TRBJ1-6; 7 bases match TRBD1. V was pared by 6 bases and J by 7 bases, with 6 bases of the junction left unmatched. The CDR3 totals 14 residues. In nucleotides, the CDR3 is TGTGCCAGCAGGATGACAGGGATAAATTCACCCCTCCACTTT. Translation: CASRMTGINSPLHF.

This clonotype was detected ten times or more. This chain links TRBV5-6 with TRBJ1-6, with D possibly TRBD1 on 5 matching bases. Germline CDR1 and CDR2: SGHDT and YYEEEE. V shed 0 bases and J shed 5 bases, with 18 bases lying between them. This CDR3 is built from 18 residues. CDR3 sequence reads: CASSLERTFGANNSPLHF. CDR3 sequence (DNA): TGTGCCAGCAGCTTGGAGCGTACCTTCGGGGCCAATAATTCACCCCTCCACTTT.

This clonotype was seen many times. The chain recombines TRBV6-5 with TRBJ2-5; 8 bases match TRBD2. Germline values: CDR1 MNHEY, CDR2 SVGAGI. Trimming at V came to 0 bases and at J to 5 bases, leaving 5 bases not matched to a gene. This CDR3 has 15 amino acids. CDR3 residues: CASSYSGGRLETQYF. In nucleotides, the CDR3 is TGTGCCAGCAGTTACTCGGGCGGGAGGCTGGAGACCCAGTACTTC.

This clonotype occurred many times. The chain recombines TRBV19 with TRBJ1-2; D unresolved. From germline, CDR1 is LNHDA and CDR2 SQIVND (reference sequence). This CDR3 has 13 residues. V lost 7 bases and J lost 6, with 15 bases in between. The CDR3 nucleotides are TGTGCCAGTACCACCCTAGCCTGGGATGGCTACACCTTC. This encodes CASTTLAWDGYTF.

This clonotype was seen repeatedly, ten times or more. The rearrangement uses TRBV19 and TRBJ2-1; 12 bases line up with TRBD2. The germline V gene has CDR1 LNHDA and CDR2 SQIVND (reference sequence). J gave up 6 bases and V 3 bases, and 9 bases lay outside the gene matches. The CDR3 is 17 amino acids. The CDR3 DNA is TGTGCCAGTAGTATCCCCCTTCTAGCGGGAGGGGCCAATGAGCAGTTCTTC. As protein: CASSIPLLAGGANEQFF.

This clonotype has ten or more counts. The chain carries TRBV7-4 and TRBJ2-3; weak D call: TRBD2 (6 bases). The germline V and J ends were trimmed by 5 bases and 1 base, with 19 bases remaining between them. The CDR3 is 17 residues long. Germline V gene data show CDR1 as SGHVT and CDR2 as SQSDAQ. CDR3 bases: TGTGCCAGCAGCCCCCGGTCCCCTAGCGCCCGCACAGATACGCAGTATTTT. The encoded protein is CASSPRSPSARTDTQYF.

This clonotype has at least ten counts. The chain is built from TRBV4-1 and TRBJ2-5; the match to TRBD2 covers 8 bases. The V and J ends lost 5 bases and 4 bases, in that order; junction bases with no gene match: 9. The germline CDR1 and CDR2 sequences are MGHRA and YSYEKL. The CDR3 is made up of 15 amino acids. CDR3 amino acids: CASSAGAGVSETQYF. The CDR3 bases are TGCGCCAGCAGCGCGGGAGCGGGAGTGTCAGAGACCCAGTACTTC.

This clonotype was observed a handful of times. The genes are TRBV7-3 and TRBJ1-3; TRBD1 aligns across 7 bases. J lost 2 bases, V lost 5 bases, and 3 bases had no gene match. Per germline, CDR1 SGHTA and CDR2 FQGTGA. The CDR3 loop spans 14 amino acids. The CDR3 DNA follows: TGTGCCAGCAGCGCAGGGGGAGCTGGAAACACCATATATTTT. The encoded protein is CASSAGGAGNTIYF.

The chain has TRBV5-4 and TRBJ2-1, with unresolved D. The ends were cut back, 0 bases at V and 4 bases at J, with 11 bases in the middle. Per germline, CDR1 SGHNT and CDR2 YYREEE (reference sequence). CDR3 size: 15 residues. Here the CDR3 DNA reads TGTGCCAGCAGCTTGGCTAGGGCCGTTTACAATGAGCAGTTCTTC. This gives the protein CASSLARAVYNEQFF.

Relative to its sample, this clonotype is medium-sized. The chain joins TRBV24-1 to TRBJ2-5; 14 bases line up with TRBD2. The germline gives CDR1 KGHDR, CDR2 SFDVKD. Trimming at V came to 6 bases and at J to 4 bases, leaving 9 bases not matched to a gene. The CDR3 runs to 17 residues. The chain's CDR3 is CATSPGLAGAFRETQYF. The CDR3 nucleotides read TGTGCCACCAGTCCGGGACTAGCGGGAGCTTTCCGAGAGACCCAGTACTTC.